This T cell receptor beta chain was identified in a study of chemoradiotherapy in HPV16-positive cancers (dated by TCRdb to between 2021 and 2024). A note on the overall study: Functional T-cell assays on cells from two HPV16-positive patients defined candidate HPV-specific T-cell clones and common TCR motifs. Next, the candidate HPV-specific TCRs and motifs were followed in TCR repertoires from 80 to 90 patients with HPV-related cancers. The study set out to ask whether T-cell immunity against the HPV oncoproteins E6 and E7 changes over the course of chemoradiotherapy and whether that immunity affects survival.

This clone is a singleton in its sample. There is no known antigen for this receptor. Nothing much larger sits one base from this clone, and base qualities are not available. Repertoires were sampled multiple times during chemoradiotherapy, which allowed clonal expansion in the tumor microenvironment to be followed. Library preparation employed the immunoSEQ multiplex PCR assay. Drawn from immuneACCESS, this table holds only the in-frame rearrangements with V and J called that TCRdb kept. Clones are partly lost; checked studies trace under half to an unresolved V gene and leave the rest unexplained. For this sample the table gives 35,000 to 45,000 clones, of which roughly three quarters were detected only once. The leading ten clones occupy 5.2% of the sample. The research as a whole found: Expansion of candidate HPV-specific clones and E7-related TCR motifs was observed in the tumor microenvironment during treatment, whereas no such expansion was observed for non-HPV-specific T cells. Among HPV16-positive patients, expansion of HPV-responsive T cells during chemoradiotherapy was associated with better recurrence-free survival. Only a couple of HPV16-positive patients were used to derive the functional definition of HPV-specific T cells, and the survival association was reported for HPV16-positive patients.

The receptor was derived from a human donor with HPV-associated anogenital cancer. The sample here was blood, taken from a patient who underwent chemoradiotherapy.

The bases read TGTGCCAGTTCCACCTTCGACACCATATATTTT. This encodes CASSTFDTIYF. The chain is made from TRBV6-1 and TRBJ1-3; the D segment cannot be called with confidence. The junction carries 11 bases between V and J, which are trimmed by 9 bases and 8 bases respectively. Taken from cysteine to phenylalanine, the CDR3 has 11 residues. CDR3 DNA only is kept here, 33 bases in frame from base 1. The germline V gene supplies CDR1 MNHNS and CDR2 SASEGT.